This T cell receptor beta chain was sequenced in a study of T cell changes during pregnancy in multiple sclerosis. Assay: immunoSEQ multiplex PCR; the TCRdb copy retains only in-frame clones and omits some. The sample holds about 18,000 clones, approximately 88% seen once. The V segment lost 2 bases and the J segment 0 bases; nucleotides outside the gene matches: 8. This CDR3 has 17 residues. Germline V gene lookup returns CDR1 MNHEY and CDR2 SMNVEV (reference sequence). The sample here was CD8+ T cells from peripheral blood mononuclear cells, taken in the third trimester of pregnancy. The receptor was derived from a female donor in good health, enrolled as a control in a pregnancy study. This chain uses TRBV27 with TRBJ2-7; 9 nucleotides align to TRBD2. In nucleotides, the CDR3 is TGTGCCAGCAGTTTAGGCGTGGCGGGGGGGGGCTCCTACGAGCAGTACTTC. Translated, it gives CASSLGVAGGGSYEQYF.